A single sample is the source of the 32 T cell receptor beta chains below, sequenced in a study of T cells in Graves' hyperthyroidism and ophthalmopathy. Amplified TCR beta CDR3 regions came from RNA transcripts. HTBI primers drove first-round RT-PCR of the TCR CDR3. From the multiplex PCR reads, TCRdb called clonotypes with MiXCR, one entry per CDR3 protein. The sample shows some 320,000 distinct CDR3 sequences, roughly an eighth of them seen only once. Material for sequencing was blood. The receptor set was obtained from a woman aged 40-49 years with Graves' ophthalmopathy.

This clonotype was recorded at least ten times. This chain links TRBV29-1 with TRBJ1-6, with D possibly TRBD1 on 6 matching bases. Germline CDR1 and CDR2: SQVTM and ANQGSEA. V dropped 4 bases and J dropped 7 bases, with 11 bases sitting between them. CDR3 length equals 13 residues. The CDR3 reads CSVGDKINSPLHF. The DNA of the CDR3 is TGCAGCGTTGGGGACAAGATAAATTCACCCCTCCACTTT.

There are many counts of this clonotype. V and J are TRBV6-1 and TRBJ2-2; D call uncertain. The CDR3 has 14 residues. Looked up from germline, CDR1 is MNHNS and CDR2 is SASEGT. V lost 5 bases and J 2 bases, leaving 9 bases between the germline ends. The DNA for the CDR3 is TGTGCCAGCAGTACGCGGAGAAACACCGGGGAGCTGTTTTTT. Protein sequence: CASSTRRNTGELFF.

This chain uses TRBV3-1 with TRBJ2-1; 10 nucleotides align to TRBD2. J was trimmed by 3 bases and V by 0 bases; bases with no gene match: 8. Germline V CDR1 and CDR2: LGHDT, YNNKEL (reference sequence). The CDR3 totals 18 residues. The CDR3: CASSQDRSSGRLYNEQFF. CDR3 coding DNA: TGTGCCAGCAGCCAAGATCGGTCTAGCGGGAGACTCTACAATGAGCAGTTCTTC.

This clonotype appeared many times. J is TRBJ2-2 and V is TRBV20-1; 11 bases map to TRBD2. The V gene end was trimmed by 0 bases and the J gene end by 1 base; junction bases not matched to a gene: 4. The CDR3 sequence is 17 residues long. CDR1 and CDR2 (germline): DFQATT, SNEGSKA (reference sequence). The CDR3 here is CSARDWGTSGNTGELFF. The CDR3 DNA sequence: TGCAGTGCTAGAGATTGGGGGACTAGCGGGAACACCGGGGAGCTGTTTTTT.

This clonotype appeared many times. V and J are TRBV12-3 or TRBV12-4 and TRBJ1-1; D is undetermined. The CDR3 length is 14 residues. V shed 5 bases and J shed 0 bases, with 10 bases lying between them. The CDR3 DNA sequence: TGTGCCAGCAGTAAGGACGGCTTGAACACTGAAGCTTTCTTT. Encoded protein: CASSKDGLNTEAFF.

This clonotype was detected only a few times. This rearrangement joins TRBV27 to TRBJ1-6, with D perhaps matching TRBD1 (5 bases). This CDR3 contains 15 residues. The germline V gene has CDR1 MNHEY and CDR2 SMNVEV (reference sequence). V was cut by 5 bases and J by 7 bases, with 15 bases left in between. CDR3 loop: CASSIDRGFNSPLHF. The CDR3 DNA reads as TGTGCCAGCAGTATAGACCGGGGGTTCAATTCACCCCTCCACTTT.

Many counts were recorded for this clonotype. V gene TRBV6-1 combines with J gene TRBJ1-2, with TRBD1 matching 8 bases. The length of the CDR3 is 14 residues. Trimming removed 6 bases from V and 7 bases from J; junction bases left unmatched: 10. The germline V gene has CDR1 MNHNS and CDR2 SASEGT. The CDR3 DNA reads as TGTGCCAGCAGCCTTGACAGGGGAGGGTCTGGCTACACCTTC. This translates into CASSLDRGGSGYTF.

The chain employs TRBV5-5 and TRBJ1-1, with 8 bases matching TRBD1. The CDR3 length is 13 residues. The J segment lost 6 bases and the V segment lost 4 bases, leaving 5 bases of the junction unmatched. The V gene's germline CDR1 is SGHKS and CDR2 YYEKEE (reference sequence). The CDR3 region has the DNA TGTGCCAGCAGCAGGACAGGGTTGTCTGAAGCTTTCTTT. It translates to CASSRTGLSEAFF.

This chain links TRBV14 with TRBJ2-7; TRBD2 matches 7 bases. In germline, CDR1 is SGHDN, CDR2 FVKESK. The CDR3 spans 14 residues. Trimming cost V 4 bases and J 2 bases; bases outside gene matches: 5. The CDR3 DNA reads TGTGCCAGCAGCCCTAGCGGACCCCCCTACGAGCAGTACTTC. It is translated as CASSPSGPPYEQYF.

This clonotype has ten or more counts. The chain links TRBV10-3 to TRBJ2-1; the match to TRBD2 covers 7 bases. Per germline, CDR1 ENHRY and CDR2 SYGVKD. This CDR3 spans 15 amino acids. Trimming took 10 bases from V and 4 from J; bases not matched to a gene: 13. The CDR3 nucleotides are TGTGCCAGCACCCCTGCGAGCGGGGCATACAATGAGCAGTTCTTC. As protein: CASTPASGAYNEQFF.

This clonotype was detected many times. The gene calls are TRBV7-2 and TRBJ2-1; D uncertain. CDR1 is SGHTA and CDR2 is FQGNSA in the germline V gene. Between the trimmed V and J ends, which lost 2 bases and 10 bases, there was a span of 12 bases. The CDR3 runs to 13 residues. CDR3 sequence: CASSLTGLEEQFF. As DNA, the CDR3 is TGTGCCAGCAGCTTAACTGGGCTGGAGGAGCAGTTCTTC.

This clonotype was observed a few times. The V and J genes are TRBV11-2 and TRBJ2-6; tentative D call: TRBD2 (6 bases). This CDR3 region has 14 residues. Germline V gene sequence: CDR1 SGHAT, CDR2 FQNNGV. V was pared by 8 bases and J by 1 base, with 9 bases between. CDR3 DNA sequence: TGTGCCAGCGAGGGAGGTTCTGGGGCCAACGTCCTGACTTTC. Translating gives CASEGGSGANVLTF. The full variable domain, its missing parts supplied by reference TRBV11-2 and TRBJ2-6, is EAGVAQSPRYKIIEKRQSVAFWCNPISGHATLYWYQQILGQGPKLLIQFQNNGVVDDSQLPKDRFSAERLKGVDSTLKIQPAKLEDSAVYLCASEGGSGANVLTFGAGSRLTVL.

This clonotype appeared many times. This chain uses TRBV12-3 or TRBV12-4 with TRBJ1-2, with D perhaps TRBD1 (5 bases). This CDR3 is 15 amino acids long. Trimming shortened V by 5 bases and J by 0 bases, and 13 bases separated the two germline ends. The CDR3 nucleotides are TGTGCCAGCAGTGCCGGGACGGTTGCTAACTATGGCTACACCTTC. It translates to CASSAGTVANYGYTF.

This sequence joins TRBV28 and TRBJ1-2, with D possibly TRBD1 on 5 matching bases. The germline V gene encodes CDR1 MDHEN and CDR2 SYDVKM. Trimming removed 5 bases at V and 7 bases at J, with 26 bases between. This CDR3 spans 17 amino acids. CDR3 sequence (DNA): TGTGCCAGCAGTCCCCTGAGTCGTGGGGGACCTGGAGGTGGCTACACCTTC. Encoded protein: CASSPLSRGGPGGGYTF.

The rearrangement joins TRBV20-1 to TRBJ2-3, with 10 bases matching TRBD2. CDR1 and CDR2 (germline): DFQATT, SNEGSKA (reference sequence). The CDR3 runs to 14 residues. V gave up 6 bases and J gave up 3 bases; unmatched junction bases: 6. The CDR3 DNA is TGCAGTGCAACCCTAGCGGGGGCTACAGATACGCAGTATTTT. Its protein product is CSATLAGATDTQYF.

This clonotype was observed a handful of times. The gene calls are TRBV27 and TRBJ1-5; the D is unclear. Trimming stripped 5 bases from V and 5 bases from J, with 7 bases between. Germline V gene sequence: CDR1 MNHEY, CDR2 SMNVEV (reference sequence). CDR3 length: 12 residues. CDR3 region: CASSPPHQPQHF. The CDR3 DNA sequence: TGTGCCAGCAGTCCCCCGCATCAGCCCCAGCATTTT.

The V gene is TRBV5-1, the J gene TRBJ2-7, with 10 bases matching TRBD2. Germline CDR1 SGHRS, CDR2 YFSETQ. This CDR3 spans 15 amino acids. The V gene end was trimmed by 2 bases and the J gene end by 4 bases; junction bases not matched to a gene: 6. DNA for the CDR3: TGCGCCAGCAGCTTTACTAGCGGGGCTGGGTACGAGCAGTACTTC. Translating it yields CASSFTSGAGYEQYF. Based on the CDR3 plus reference TRBV5-1 and TRBJ2-7, the full variable domain is KAGVTQTPRYLIKTRGQQVTLSCSPISGHRSVSWYQQTPGQGLQFLFEYFSETQRNKGNFPGRFSGRQFSNSRSEMNVSTLELGDSALYLCASSFTSGAGYEQYFGPGTRLTVT.

This clonotype was observed at least ten times. V gene TRBV3-1 combines with J gene TRBJ1-4; D is uncertain. From germline, CDR1 is LGHDT and CDR2 YNNKEL (reference sequence). V was pared by 1 base and J by 10 bases, with 4 bases between. There are 11 residues in the CDR3. This chain's CDR3 is CASSQVGKLFF. Written as DNA, the CDR3 is TGTGCCAGCAGCCAAGTGGGAAAACTGTTTTTT.

This sequence joins TRBV2 and TRBJ1-2, with 9 bases that match TRBD1. From germline, CDR1 is SNHLY and CDR2 FYNNEI. The ends lost 3 bases at V and 8 bases at J; junction bases unmatched: 7. The length of the CDR3 is 14 residues. In DNA, the CDR3 is TGTGCCAGCAGTGATGTTGGGACAGGGTACGGCTACACCTTC. Its protein product is CASSDVGTGYGYTF.

There are many counts of this clonotype. The chain has TRBV7-8 and TRBJ2-7; D is uncertain. V shed 1 base and J shed 3 bases, with 10 bases lying between them. Germline CDR1 and CDR2: SGHVS and FQNEAQ. This CDR3 has 14 amino acids. CDR3 sequence: CASSLGRFLYEQYF. DNA of the CDR3: TGTGCCAGCAGCTTAGGCAGGTTCCTCTACGAGCAGTACTTC.

V is TRBV3-1 and J is TRBJ1-6; no definite D call. V was pared by 1 base and J by 9 bases, with 10 bases between. This CDR3 contains 14 residues. Germline CDR1 reads LGHDT; CDR2 reads YNNKEL (reference sequence). The DNA for the CDR3 is TGTGCCAGCAGCCAAGCTAGGTCGGCTTCACCCCTCCACTTT. As protein: CASSQARSASPLHF.

The sample holds many counts of this clonotype. The chain recombines TRBV10-3 with TRBJ2-7; a weak D match, TRBD2 (5 bases). This CDR3 spans 14 amino acids. Per the germline V gene, CDR1 is ENHRY and CDR2 is SYGVKD. The V gene lost 4 bases and the J gene lost 3 bases, with 13 bases spanning the gap. The CDR3 region is CAISGRRGNYEQYF. The CDR3 nucleotides read TGTGCCATCAGTGGCCGCCGGGGTAACTACGAGCAGTACTTC.

The V gene is TRBV30, the J gene TRBJ2-3, with 7 bases identical to TRBD2. V gave up 1 base and J gave up 4 bases; unmatched junction bases: 8. Germline CDR1 and CDR2: GTSNPN and SVGIG (reference sequence). CDR3 length: 15 amino acids. The CDR3 nucleotides read TGTGCCTGGAGTGAGGGCGGGAGTAGGGCAGATACGCAGTATTTT. It encodes CAWSEGGSRADTQYF.

The table lists this clonotype with many counts. V gene TRBV28 combines with J gene TRBJ2-7; D is uncertain. Deletions cut 5 bases from V and 0 bases from J, with 11 bases between. From germline, CDR1 is MDHEN and CDR2 SYDVKM. The CDR3 is 14 amino acids. The CDR3 protein is CASSSHTLSYEQYF. The CDR3 region has the DNA TGTGCCAGCAGTAGCCATACGCTCTCCTACGAGCAGTACTTC.

In this sample, this clonotype turned up a few times. The V call is TRBV7-2, the J call TRBJ2-2; 12 bases line up with TRBD2. There are 19 residues in the CDR3. Germline V gene data show CDR1 as SGHTA and CDR2 as FQGNSA. The V and J ends lost 6 bases and 5 bases, in that order; junction bases with no gene match: 16. This chain's CDR3 is CASRISWTSGESGTGELFF. Here the CDR3 DNA reads TGTGCCAGCAGAATATCTTGGACTAGCGGGGAAAGTGGAACCGGGGAGCTGTTTTTT.

J is TRBJ2-5 and V is TRBV5-6; no clear D. The CDR3 covers 13 residues. Trimming removed 0 bases at V and 2 bases at J, with 5 bases between. Germline assignment: CDR1 SGHDT and CDR2 YYEEEE. The CDR3 DNA sequence: TGTGCCAGCAGCTTGGACGATCAAGAGACCCAGTACTTC. Translating gives CASSLDDQETQYF.

This clonotype has just a few counts. The CDR3 loop is CASSTPDRARGYTF. The DNA for the CDR3 is TGTGCCAGCAGCACCCCGGACAGGGCACGAGGCTACACCTTC. The rearrangement joins TRBV7-9 to TRBJ1-2, with TRBD1 matching 8 bases. V was pared by 5 bases and J by 8 bases, with 10 bases of the junction left unmatched. CDR1 and CDR2 (germline): SEHNR, FQNEAQ (reference sequence). The CDR3 loop spans 14 amino acids. Together with reference TRBV7-9 and TRBJ1-2, the CDR3 gives the full variable domain: DTGVSQNPRHKITKRGQNVTFRCDPISEHNRLYWYRQTLGQGPEFLTYFQNEAQLEKSRLLSDRFSAERPKGSFSTLEIQRTEQGDSAMYLCASSTPDRARGYTFGSGTRLTVV.

In its sample, this clonotype was seen many times. The V gene is TRBV20-1, the J gene TRBJ2-3; 11 nucleotides agree with TRBD2. This CDR3 comprises 15 residues. Germline-derived CDR1 and CDR2 are DFQATT and SNEGSKA (reference sequence). J was trimmed by 2 bases and V by 3 bases; bases with no gene match: 4. CDR3 DNA: TGCAGTGCTAGGGGACTAGCGGAGAACACAGATACGCAGTATTTT. Amino acid sequence: CSARGLAENTDTQYF.

In this sample, this clonotype turned up many times. V gene TRBV12-3 or TRBV12-4 combines with J gene TRBJ1-1; the match to TRBD1 covers 9 bases. The CDR3 runs 14 residues. J gave up 5 bases and V 4 bases, and 5 bases lay outside the gene matches. The CDR3 reads CASSSSGTGTEAFF. Here the CDR3 DNA reads TGTGCCAGCAGTTCCTCCGGGACAGGGACTGAAGCTTTCTTT.

The V and J genes are TRBV19 and TRBJ2-7; D may be TRBD1 (6 bases). The germline V and J ends were trimmed by 5 bases and 0 bases, with 14 bases remaining between them. CDR1 is LNHDA and CDR2 is SQIVND in the germline V gene (reference sequence). This CDR3 is 15 amino acids long. The chain's CDR3 is CASSATGTHSYEQYF. As DNA, the CDR3 is TGTGCCAGTAGTGCAACAGGGACCCACTCCTACGAGCAGTACTTC.

The sample holds many counts of this clonotype. Sequence at one end of the junction differs from germline and may be a read error. This chain links TRBV6-1 with TRBJ1-3; D not resolved. The CDR3 consists of 14 residues. Looked up from germline, CDR1 is MNHNS and CDR2 is SASEGT. CDR3 in amino acids: CASTEEDSGNTIYF. The DNA for the CDR3 is TGTGCCAGCACTGAAGAAGACTCTGGAAACACCATATATTTT.

This rearrangement joins TRBV5-5 to TRBJ1-5; no definite D call. CDR3 length: 15 amino acids. V lost 5 bases to trimming and J lost 0 bases, with 12 bases between them. Germline V CDR1 and CDR2: SGHKS, YYEKEE (reference sequence). This CDR3 is CASRLSPDSNQPQHF. The DNA of the CDR3 is TGTGCCAGCAGGCTTTCACCGGATAGCAATCAGCCCCAGCATTTT.